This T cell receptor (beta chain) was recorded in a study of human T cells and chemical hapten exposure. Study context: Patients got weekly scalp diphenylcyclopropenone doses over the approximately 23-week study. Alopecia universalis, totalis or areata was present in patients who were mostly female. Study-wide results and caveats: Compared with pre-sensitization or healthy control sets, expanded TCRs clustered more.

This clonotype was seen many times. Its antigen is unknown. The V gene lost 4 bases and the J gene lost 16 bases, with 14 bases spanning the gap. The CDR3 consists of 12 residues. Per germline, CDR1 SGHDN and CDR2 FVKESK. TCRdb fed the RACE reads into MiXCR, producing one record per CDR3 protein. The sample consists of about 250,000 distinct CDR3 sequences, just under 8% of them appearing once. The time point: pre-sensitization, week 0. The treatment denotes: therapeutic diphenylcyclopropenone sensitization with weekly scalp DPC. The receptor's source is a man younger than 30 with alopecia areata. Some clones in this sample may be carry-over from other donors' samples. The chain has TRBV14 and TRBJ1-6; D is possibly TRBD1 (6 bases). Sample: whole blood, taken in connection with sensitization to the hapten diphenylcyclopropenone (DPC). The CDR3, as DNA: TGTGCCAGCAGCCTAACCGGGACAAATCTCCACTTT. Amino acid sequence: CASSLTGTNLHF.